This T cell receptor (beta chain) originates from a study of glioma-infiltrating T cells (dated by TCRdb to the mid-2010s). Background for the entire study: Glioma tissue, non-neoplastic brain tissue and matched peripheral blood mononuclear cells were used as sources from which TCR alpha- and beta-chain repertoires were sequenced. Three low-grade glioma patients, fewer than 10 primary glioblastoma patients and three non-glioma patients contributing non-neoplastic brain tissue were included in the paired cohort. To measure divergence between tissue and blood T-cell populations, each tissue-infiltrating repertoire was compared with the peripheral blood repertoire of the same patient.

The table lists this clonotype with many counts. No cognate antigen has been identified for it. Within one base of it there is no much larger clone, and no base qualities were kept. TCR alpha and beta CDR3 regions were amplified with the iRepertoire nested amplicon-rescue multiplex PCR (arm-PCR) platform from RNA. The input for one-step reverse transcription and amplification was 100-400 ng of either tissue mRNA or PBMC total RNA. Following bead purification, Illumina adapters were added by a secondary multiplex PCR, and libraries between 200 and 400 bp were gel-purified. The libraries contained internal 6-nucleotide barcodes that were used for demultiplexing. Libraries were sequenced on an Illumina MiSeq with 2x220 or 2x250 nucleotide paired-end reads. Regarding the original processing steps: Paired reads were merged with FLASH 1.2.11 and aligned to the GRCh37 human genome with BWA-MEM before extracting TRA and TRB reads. For V and J assignment, an IMGT-derived reference of cassette sequences and CDR3 motifs that included pseudogenes was used. Reads were translated in three frames, and productive CDR3s were defined by a C…FGXG motif without stop codons. A clonotype was defined as a unique combination of a V-J cassette pair and a CDR3 amino acid sequence. Hamming distance filtering was applied to reads, with thresholds set by the sequence error rate of each sample in mapped regions. TCRdb reran the public reads through fastp at Q25 and MiXCR, keeping productive beta chains. CDR3 protein sequences are deduplicated, and each keeps its most common genes and DNA. What appears here as the V and J calls and clone size reflects TCRdb's work, not the paper's. Within this sample are 90,000 to 100,000 distinct CDR3 sequences, with 40% of them counted one time only. Together, the top ten hold around two fifths of the sample.

V loses 4 bases, J loses 2 bases, and the germline ends lie 17 bases apart. There are 17 amino acids in the CDR3, from cysteine to phenylalanine inclusive. Only the CDR3 region is kept as DNA, spanning 51 bases read in frame from base 1. In the germline V gene, CDR1 corresponds to ENHRY and CDR2 to SYGVKD. Overall study results and their limits: Very few CDR3 sequences were found to be shared between tissue and blood, and this scarcity was attributed to high CDR3 diversity and limited sampling. Group comparisons rested on small numbers: three non-neoplastic, three low-grade glioma and 7 or 8 glioblastoma patients. VJ-independent divergence between tissue and blood was lower than expected in non-neoplastic patients but higher than expected in all gliomas, particularly low-grade gliomas.

The chain joins TRBV10-3 to TRBJ2-2; the D segment is perhaps TRBD1 or TRBD2, each sharing 5 matched bases. Sequencing was done on a sample of glioma tissue, nonneoplastic brain tissue, or PBMCs (not recorded which). This TCR came from a human donor with low-grade glioma or glioblastoma, undergoing nonglioma brain surgery, or in good health (not recorded which). The nucleotides are TGTGCCATCAGTGGAGGACTTAGGACACCTAACACCGGGGAGCTGTTTTTT. Its protein reads: CAISGGLRTPNTGELFF.